Following are 24 T cell receptor beta chains from one sample sequenced in a study of T cell responses to AZD1222 COVID-19 vaccine. Only in-frame clones appear in the TCRdb table, and some are missing; sequencing was by immunoSEQ multiplex PCR. The sample has 120,000 or so clones, more than 70% seen once. The sequences come from peripheral blood, collected on day 0 of AZD1222 vaccination. The source is an adult in good health.

CDR3 bases: TGCGCCAGCAACCCGGTGGGGAGTATCTCCTACAATGAGCAGTTCTTC. Protein product: CASNPVGSISYNEQFF. The V and J genes are TRBV5-1 and TRBJ2-1; possibly TRBD2 for D (5 bases). V was cut by 6 bases and J by 0 bases, with 16 bases left in between. Germline V gene data show CDR1 as SGHRS and CDR2 as YFSETQ. The CDR3 extends over 16 amino acids.

This clone was detected only a few times. This chain links TRBV19 with TRBJ2-2, with D tentatively TRBD2 (7 bases). Germline assignment: CDR1 LNHDA and CDR2 SQIVND (reference sequence). The CDR3 is 12 amino acids. V lost 8 bases and J lost 5, with 9 bases in between. The CDR3 reads CASGGATGELFF. As DNA, the CDR3 is TGTGCCAGTGGGGGGGCAACCGGGGAGCTGTTTTTT.

The chain has TRBV29-1 and TRBJ1-5; 7 bases map to TRBD1. Germline assignment: CDR1 SQVTM and CDR2 ANQGSEA. J lost 2 bases, V lost 6 bases, and 4 bases had no gene match. The CDR3 loop spans 13 amino acids. CDR3 residues: CSVAQGGNQPQHF. The CDR3 DNA is TGCAGCGTCGCCCAGGGGGGCAATCAGCCCCAGCATTTT.

This clone was seen more than once but under ten times. V gene TRBV19 combines with J gene TRBJ1-1; D ambiguous. V was clipped by 4 bases and J by 3 bases, with 9 bases between them. This CDR3 comprises 13 residues. Germline V lookup: CDR1 LNHDA, CDR2 SQIVND (reference sequence). This chain's CDR3 is CASSTRLDTEAFF. The CDR3 DNA follows: TGTGCCAGTAGTACCAGGCTAGACACTGAAGCTTTCTTT.

This clone was recorded only once. The genes are TRBV4-3 and TRBJ2-7; 8 nucleotides line up with TRBD2. Germline lookup yields CDR1 LGHNA and CDR2 YSLEER. After removal of 1 base from V and 5 bases from J, the junction contained 7 bases not matched to a gene. This CDR3 has 15 amino acids. CDR3 in DNA: TGCGCCAGCAGCCAAGTTGTAACGGGAGGGGACGAGCAGTACTTC. Translating gives CASSQVVTGGDEQYF.

V and J are TRBV9 and TRBJ1-3; no clear D gene. The CDR3 is 16 residues long. In germline, CDR1 is SGDLS, CDR2 YYNGEE. Trimming pared 5 bases from V and 2 bases from J, leaving 17 bases between. The CDR3 DNA reads TGTGCCAGCAGGGAACCCGGGATCAGAGCTGGAAACACCATATATTTT. This encodes CASREPGIRAGNTIYF.

CDR3 protein: CASSRTVSNQPQHF. CDR3 DNA sequence: TGTGCCAGTAGCAGGACAGTTAGCAATCAGCCCCAGCATTTT. The chain has TRBV19 and TRBJ1-5; D might be TRBD1 (6 bases). The CDR3 has 14 residues. Germline V gene lookup returns CDR1 LNHDA and CDR2 SQIVND (reference sequence). Trimming removed 6 bases from V and 0 bases from J, with 9 bases in between.

The CDR3 loop is CASSLTEWTSGNNEQFF. The DNA for the CDR3 is TGTGCCAGCAGCTTAACGGAATGGACTAGCGGAAACAATGAGCAGTTCTTC. The V gene is TRBV7-9, the J gene TRBJ2-1; 10 nucleotides agree with TRBD2. The CDR3 contains 17 residues. The germline gives CDR1 SEHNR, CDR2 FQNEAQ (reference sequence). With V trimmed by 2 bases and J by 5 bases, 9 bases remained unmatched.

The chain uses TRBV28 and TRBJ1-3, with D possibly TRBD1 on 6 matching bases. This CDR3 is built from 14 residues. Germline CDR1 reads MDHEN; CDR2 reads SYDVKM. Trimming cost V 4 bases and J 4 bases, with 11 bases left between them. The CDR3 reads CASSSPGQGNTIYF. The CDR3 DNA sequence: TGTGCCAGCAGTTCACCCGGACAGGGAAACACCATATATTTT.

The genes are TRBV7-2 and TRBJ2-7, with D perhaps matching TRBD1 (6 bases). V was shortened by 6 bases and J by 7 bases, with 19 bases between the two germline ends. The CDR3 extends over 14 amino acids. Germline CDR1 is SGHTA and CDR2 is FQGNSA. In DNA, the CDR3 is TGTGCCAGCAGTGACGGACAGCCTTGGGGGGAGCAGTACTTC. Amino acid sequence: CASSDGQPWGEQYF.

The rearrangement joins TRBV6-2 or TRBV6-3 to TRBJ1-5; D is undetermined. This CDR3 spans 18 amino acids. The V gene's germline CDR1 is MNHEY and CDR2 SVGEGT. The V and J ends lost 2 bases and 6 bases respectively, with 23 bases between them. CDR3 in amino acids: CASSYGPGRRGSGQPQHF. The CDR3 DNA sequence: TGTGCCAGCAGTTACGGCCCCGGGAGGCGGGGATCGGGTCAGCCCCAGCATTTT.

The chain links TRBV4-1 to TRBJ2-7, with 7 bases matching TRBD1. The CDR3 extends over 14 amino acids. Germline CDR1 and CDR2: MGHRA and YSYEKL. The junction had 4 bases not matched to a gene; V was cut back by 4 bases and J by 1 base. CDR3 DNA sequence: TGCGCCAGCAGCCCTCCGGACAGGTCCTACGAGCAGTACTTC. Encoded protein: CASSPPDRSYEQYF.

The rearrangement links TRBV5-4 to TRBJ2-3; 7 bases are a match to TRBD1. V lost 4 bases and J lost 1; bases outside the gene matches: 9. The CDR3 contains 16 residues. Per the germline V gene, CDR1 is SGHNT and CDR2 is YYREEE (reference sequence). Here the CDR3 reads CASSIGQDQGTDTQYF. The CDR3 coding sequence is TGTGCCAGCAGCATAGGACAGGATCAAGGCACAGATACGCAGTATTTT.

J is TRBJ2-1 and V is TRBV18; no clear D. V lost 0 bases and J 7 bases, leaving 7 bases between the germline ends. Germline V gene lookup returns CDR1 KGHSH and CDR2 LQKENI. The length of the CDR3 is 13 residues. CDR3 loop: CASSPPSENEQFF. CDR3 coding DNA: TGTGCCAGCTCACCACCATCGGAGAATGAGCAGTTCTTC.

The chain employs TRBV9 and TRBJ2-1; TRBD2 is a possible D gene (5 bases). Germline CDR1 is SGDLS and CDR2 is YYNGEE. Trimming pared 0 bases from V and 6 bases from J, leaving 13 bases between. There are 15 residues in the CDR3. CDR3 sequence reads: CASSVDQPGGNEQFF. CDR3 coding DNA: TGTGCCAGCAGCGTAGACCAGCCAGGAGGCAATGAGCAGTTCTTC.

The genes are TRBV19 and TRBJ2-2, with D perhaps TRBD1 (6 bases). Germline V lookup: CDR1 LNHDA, CDR2 SQIVND (reference sequence). The CDR3 sequence is 14 residues long. Trimming stripped 8 bases from V and 1 base from J, with 11 bases between. The CDR3 DNA follows: TGTGCCAGTGGGGGCTCCCAGAACACCGGGGAGCTGTTTTTT. This translates into CASGGSQNTGELFF. Combining the CDR3 with reference TRBV19 and TRBJ2-2 gives the whole variable domain DGGITQSPKYLFRKEGQNVTLSCEQNLNHDAMYWYRQDPGQGLRLIYYSQIVNDFQKGDIAEGYSVSREKKESFPLTVTSAQKNPTAFYLCASGGSQNTGELFFGEGSRLTVL.

This chain links TRBV5-4 with TRBJ1-5; 7 nucleotides align to TRBD1. This CDR3 is 13 amino acids long. V was clipped by 4 bases and J by 5 bases; unmatched bases: 3. Germline V CDR1 and CDR2: SGHNT, YYREEE (reference sequence). The CDR3 reads CASSTDRDQPQHF. Here the CDR3 DNA reads TGTGCCAGCAGCACAGACAGGGATCAGCCCCAGCATTTT.

This rearrangement joins TRBV10-3 to TRBJ1-1; 8 bases are a match to TRBD1. The germline gives CDR1 ENHRY, CDR2 SYGVKD. The V gene end was trimmed by 9 bases and the J gene end by 5 bases; junction bases not matched to a gene: 5. The CDR3 contains 12 residues. The CDR3 spells CAIGQGDTEAFF. The CDR3 DNA reads as TGTGCCATTGGACAGGGAGATACTGAAGCTTTCTTT.

This chain links TRBV7-2 with TRBJ2-7; D unclear. V was cut by 2 bases and J by 2 bases, with 7 bases left in between. This CDR3 spans 13 amino acids. CDR1 is SGHTA and CDR2 is FQGNSA in the germline V gene. CDR3 coding DNA: TGTGCCAGCAGCTTATCCGCGGCCTACGAGCAGTACTTC. The encoded protein is CASSLSAAYEQYF.

This sequence joins TRBV5-1 and TRBJ1-6; D is perhaps TRBD1 (5 bases). Per germline, CDR1 SGHRS and CDR2 YFSETQ. V lost 0 bases to trimming and J lost 9 bases, with 13 bases between them. The CDR3 sequence is 15 residues long. The CDR3 reads CASSLAGVAFSPLHF. Written as DNA, the CDR3 is TGCGCCAGCAGCTTGGCGGGGGTGGCCTTTTCACCCCTCCACTTT.

This sequence joins TRBV13 and TRBJ2-1; TRBD1 agrees at 12 bases. Germline-derived CDR1 and CDR2 are PRHDT and FYEKMQ (reference sequence). The trim removed 5 bases at V and 3 bases at J, leaving 14 bases unmatched. This CDR3 comprises 19 residues. CDR3 region: CASSLSRDRGPFNYNEQFF. The DNA for the CDR3 is TGTGCCAGCAGCCTGTCCCGGGACAGGGGGCCTTTCAACTACAATGAGCAGTTCTTC.

The chain recombines TRBV3-1 (or the pseudogene TRBV3-2) with TRBJ2-3; the D gene is possibly TRBD2 (6 bases). CDR3 length equals 12 residues. Germline CDR1 is LGHDT and CDR2 is YNNKEL (reference sequence). V lost 5 bases and J 12 bases, leaving 15 bases between the germline ends. The CDR3 spells CASSERGTLQYF. The CDR3 coding sequence is TGTGCCAGCAGCGAACGCGGGACTCTCCAGTATTTT.

The chain carries TRBV19 and TRBJ2-3; 7 bases fit TRBD2. J was trimmed by 1 base and V by 3 bases; bases with no gene match: 7. The CDR3 totals 16 residues. Germline V gene data show CDR1 as LNHDA and CDR2 as SQIVND (reference sequence). CDR3 loop: CASSMLASGRTDTQYF. The CDR3 DNA sequence: TGTGCCAGTAGTATGTTGGCTAGCGGTCGCACAGATACGCAGTATTTT.

The rearrangement links TRBV5-4 to TRBJ2-2, with a tentative D call TRBD2 (5 bases). Trimming pared 0 bases from V and 6 bases from J, leaving 12 bases between. Germline values: CDR1 SGHNT, CDR2 YYREEE (reference sequence). The CDR3 spans 15 residues. CDR3 protein: CASSLDGVGSGELFF. For the CDR3, the DNA is TGTGCCAGCAGCTTGGACGGGGTTGGGTCCGGGGAGCTGTTTTTT.